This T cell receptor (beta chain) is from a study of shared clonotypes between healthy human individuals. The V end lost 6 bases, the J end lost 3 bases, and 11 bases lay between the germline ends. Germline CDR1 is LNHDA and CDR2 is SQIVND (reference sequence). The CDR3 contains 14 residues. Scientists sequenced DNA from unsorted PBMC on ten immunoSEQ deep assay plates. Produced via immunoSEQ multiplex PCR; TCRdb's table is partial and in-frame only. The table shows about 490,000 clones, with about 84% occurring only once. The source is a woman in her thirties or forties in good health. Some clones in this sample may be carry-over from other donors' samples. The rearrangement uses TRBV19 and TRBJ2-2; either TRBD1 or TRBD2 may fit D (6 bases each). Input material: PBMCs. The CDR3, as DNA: TGTGCCAGTAGGAAAGGGGGGTACACCGGGGAGCTGTTTTTT. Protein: CASRKGGYTGELFF.